The source of this T cell receptor beta chain is a study of regulatory T cells in long-lasting Graves disease. General study points: The number of shared public clonotypes was higher in persistent patients (2,741) than new patients (just over 950).

The time point denotes: newly diagnosed GD, antithyroid drugs for less than 3 months. Following extraction of RNA from PBMCs, that RNA was used to make the TCR library. The guidelines of the American Thyroid Association were the basis for diagnosing Graves' disease. V was clipped by 1 base and J by 0 bases, with 13 bases between them. Germline CDR1 is DFQATT and CDR2 is SNEGSKA (reference sequence). The CDR3 sequence is 15 residues long. About this clonotype itself: Its antigen is currently unknown.

CDR3 regions were amplified by Arm-PCR using iRepertoire HTBI primers to build TCR beta libraries. TCRdb called the multiplex PCR reads again in MiXCR, with one record for every CDR3 protein. The repertoire has approximately 310,000 distinct CDR3 sequences, 18% of them found once; the top ten carry less than 40%. The sequences come from peripheral blood mononuclear cells (PBMCs), collected at new diagnosis, from a patient treated with antithyroid drugs. The sequence came from a female donor with Graves disease. The chain carries TRBV20-1 and TRBJ2-7; no clear D gene. As DNA, the CDR3 is TGCAGTGCTAGAGCAAATGATATGGCCTCCTACGAGCAGTACTTC. The encoded protein is CSARANDMASYEQYF.